These T cell receptor beta chains were read from a single sample in a study of blood T cell repertoires in COVID-19. Some clones are missing from TCRdb's copy, which holds only in-frame ones; the method was immunoSEQ multiplex PCR. The sample has around 470,000 clones, about 90% seen once. Sequencing was performed on PBMCs or T cells enriched from blood (not recorded which). These receptors were collected from a man aged 18 to 29 who had recovered from COVID-19. CDR3s include the opening cysteine and the closing phenylalanine or tryptophan. Each record gives: clone size, J gene, V gene, D gene, CDR3 protein, CDR3 DNA. The D gene is left open where the match is weak. The size entry is marked missing in some rows and otherwise reads once, few, many or a size class.

size: .
J: TRBJ1-5
V: TRBV2
D: TRBD1
CDR3: CASSSTGIRNQPQHF
DNA: TGTGCCAGCAGTTCGACAGGGATCCGCAATCAGCCCCAGCATTTT

size: .
J: TRBJ2-5
V: TRBV7-9
D: TRBD1
CDR3: CASTPGGVRQETQYF
DNA: TGTGCCAGCACCCCAGGGGGCGTCCGCCAAGAGACCCAGTACTTC

size: .
J: TRBJ2-3
V: TRBV9
D: .
CDR3: CASSLADTQYF
DNA: TGTGCCAGCAGCTTAGCGGATACGCAGTATTTT

size: once
J: TRBJ1-2
V: TRBV9
D: .
CDR3: CASSVAGGGVYGYTF
DNA: TGTGCCAGCAGCGTAGCGGGAGGAGGAGTCTATGGCTACACCTTC

size: .
J: TRBJ1-2
V: TRBV6-5
D: TRBD1
CDR3: CASSYSSLTGTYGYTF
DNA: TGTGCCAGCAGTTACTCGTCGTTGACAGGGACCTATGGCTACACCTTC

size: .
J: TRBJ2-6
V: TRBV19
D: .
CDR3: CASSIGEISGANVLTF
DNA: TGTGCCAGTAGTATAGGAGAGATCTCTGGGGCCAACGTCCTGACTTTC

size: once
J: TRBJ1-1
V: TRBV7-2
D: .
CDR3: CASSLGAGSRRWDTEAFF
DNA: TGTGCCAGCAGCTTAGGGGCAGGCTCGAGAAGATGGGACACTGAAGCTTTCTTT

size: .
J: TRBJ2-2
V: TRBV9
D: TRBD2
CDR3: CASSVVGEGVGTGELFF
DNA: TGTGCCAGCAGCGTAGTCGGGGAGGGCGTTGGCACCGGGGAGCTGTTTTTT

size: .
J: TRBJ1-1
V: TRBV6-5
D: TRBD1
CDR3: CASSQEGQKNTEAFF
DNA: TGTGCCAGCAGTCAGGAGGGACAGAAAAACACTGAAGCTTTCTTT

size: .
J: TRBJ2-7
V: TRBV12-3/TRBV12-4
D: TRBD2
CDR3: CASSGLAAYEQYF
DNA: TGTGCCAGCAGTGGACTAGCGGCCTACGAGCAGTACTTC

size: .
J: TRBJ1-6
V: TRBV28
D: TRBD1
CDR3: CASSSLRTGVSPLHF
DNA: TGTGCCAGCAGTTCCCTTAGGACAGGGGTTTCACCCCTCCACTTT

size: .
J: TRBJ2-1
V: TRBV28
D: TRBD2
CDR3: CASSPLAGASYNEQFF
DNA: TGTGCCAGCAGTCCCCTAGCGGGAGCCTCCTACAATGAGCAGTTCTTC

size: .
J: TRBJ1-5
V: TRBV15
D: .
CDR3: CATSRSPLQGNSNQPQHF
DNA: TGTGCCACCAGCAGGTCACCACTCCAGGGAAATAGCAATCAGCCCCAGCATTTT

size: once
J: TRBJ1-3
V: TRBV5-4
D: TRBD1
CDR3: CASSMDRAPNTIYF
DNA: TGTGCCAGCAGCATGGACAGGGCGCCAAACACCATATATTTT

size: .
J: TRBJ1-2
V: TRBV5-1
D: TRBD1
CDR3: CASSSDRGRGYTF
DNA: TGCGCCAGCAGCTCTGACAGGGGACGTGGCTACACCTTC

size: .
J: TRBJ1-2
V: TRBV28
D: .
CDR3: CASSSLRGSYGYTF
DNA: TGTGCCAGCAGTTCACTTAGGGGAAGCTATGGCTACACCTTC

size: .
J: TRBJ2-1
V: TRBV14
D: .
CDR3: CASSKPSRGEQFF
DNA: TGTGCCAGCAGCAAACCGTCCCGGGGTGAGCAGTTCTTC

size: few
J: TRBJ2-5
V: TRBV7-8
D: .
CDR3: CASSFDRKETQYF
DNA: TGTGCCAGCAGCTTTGACAGAAAAGAGACCCAGTACTTC

size: .
J: TRBJ2-6
V: TRBV7-3
D: TRBD1
CDR3: CASRQGTTLLDSGANVLTF
DNA: TGTGCCAGCCGACAGGGCACAACACTTCTTGACTCTGGGGCCAACGTCCTGACTTTC

size: .
J: TRBJ2-1
V: TRBV28
D: TRBD2
CDR3: CASSFNARTSGRNEQFF
DNA: TGTGCCAGCAGTTTTAACGCGAGGACTAGCGGACGCAATGAGCAGTTCTTC

size: once
J: TRBJ2-7
V: TRBV4-1
D: TRBD2
CDR3: CASRSGTGSYEQYF
DNA: TGCGCCAGCAGAAGCGGGACCGGATCCTACGAGCAGTACTTC

size: once
J: TRBJ1-1
V: TRBV6-5
D: .
CDR3: CASSRKLNTEAFF
DNA: TGTGCCAGCAGTCGTAAATTGAACACTGAAGCTTTCTTT

size: .
J: TRBJ1-5
V: TRBV28
D: TRBD1
CDR3: CASSFDRGRNQPQHF
DNA: TGTGCCAGCAGTTTCGACAGGGGGCGGAATCAGCCCCAGCATTTT

size: .
J: TRBJ2-3
V: TRBV11-2
D: TRBD2
CDR3: CASSLGAGGADTQYF
DNA: TGTGCCAGCAGCTTAGGGGCGGGAGGGGCAGATACGCAGTATTTT

size: .
J: TRBJ1-3
V: TRBV5-5
D: .
CDR3: CASSLAGDRYSGNTIYF
DNA: TGTGCCAGCAGCTTGGCGGGTGACAGATACTCTGGAAACACCATATATTTT

size: .
J: TRBJ1-2
V: TRBV20-1
D: TRBD1
CDR3: CSALTGGGYTF
DNA: TGCAGTGCTCTGACAGGGGGGGGCTACACCTTC

size: .
J: TRBJ2-2
V: TRBV7-9
D: TRBD2
CDR3: CASSDRTSELTGELFF
DNA: TGTGCCAGCAGCGACAGGACTAGCGAGCTCACTGGGGAGCTGTTTTTT

size: once
J: TRBJ2-7
V: TRBV9
D: .
CDR3: CASSVAAGSYEQYF
DNA: TGTGCCAGCAGCGTAGCGGCAGGCTCCTACGAGCAGTACTTC

size: .
J: TRBJ1-6
V: TRBV5-4
D: .
CDR3: CASSLSTDRRNSPLHF
DNA: TGTGCCAGCAGCTTGAGTACAGACAGGCGTAATTCACCCCTCCACTTT

size: .
J: TRBJ2-7
V: TRBV30
D: .
CDR3: CAWSRSYEQYF
DNA: TGTGCCTGGAGCAGGTCCTACGAGCAGTACTTC

size: few
J: TRBJ1-3
V: TRBV3-1/TRBV3-2
D: .
CDR3: CASSHRGNTIYF
DNA: TGTGCCAGCAGCCATAGGGGCAACACCATATATTTT

size: .
J: TRBJ1-5
V: TRBV30
D: TRBD1
CDR3: CAWGRGSGGNQPQHF
DNA: TGTGCCTGGGGCAGGGGGTCCGGGGGCAATCAGCCCCAGCATTTT

size: .
J: TRBJ1-2
V: TRBV30
D: .
CDR3: CAWTNRDYGYTF
DNA: TGTGCCTGGACTAACAGGGACTATGGCTACACCTTC

size: .
J: TRBJ1-1
V: TRBV27
D: .
CDR3: CASSLVRGGTEAFF
DNA: TGTGCCAGCAGTTTAGTCAGGGGAGGGACTGAAGCTTTCTTT

size: .
J: TRBJ2-2
V: TRBV6-2/TRBV6-3
D: TRBD1
CDR3: CASSALRQGSGELFF
DNA: TGTGCCAGCAGTGCCCTTAGACAGGGGTCCGGGGAGCTGTTTTTT

size: .
J: TRBJ2-6
V: TRBV28
D: TRBD1
CDR3: CASSLEDRADRGNVLTF
DNA: TGTGCCAGCAGTTTAGAGGACAGGGCCGATCGGGGCAACGTCCTGACTTTC

size: .
J: TRBJ2-7
V: TRBV28
D: TRBD2
CDR3: CASSFLSSGRGEQYF
DNA: TGTGCCAGCAGTTTCCTGTCTAGCGGTCGCGGGGAGCAGTACTTC

size: .
J: TRBJ1-2
V: TRBV3-1/TRBV3-2
D: TRBD1
CDR3: CASSRTGTGGDGYTF
DNA: TGTGCCAGCAGCCGCACCGGGACAGGGGGCGATGGCTACACCTTC

size: once
J: TRBJ1-1
V: TRBV3-1/TRBV3-2
D: .
CDR3: CASSPYQGTEAFF
DNA: TGTGCCAGCAGCCCCTACCAGGGGACTGAAGCTTTCTTT

size: .
J: TRBJ2-2
V: TRBV19
D: TRBD2
CDR3: CASTRGLAVPTGELFF
DNA: TGTGCCAGTACCCGCGGGCTAGCGGTACCTACCGGGGAGCTGTTTTTT

size: .
J: TRBJ2-3
V: TRBV11-2
D: .
CDR3: CASSLVSGSGTDTQYF
DNA: TGTGCCAGCAGCTTAGTATCGGGGTCTGGCACAGATACGCAGTATTTT

size: .
J: TRBJ2-1
V: TRBV9
D: .
CDR3: CASSDRVQGNEQFF
DNA: TGTGCCAGCAGCGACCGGGTCCAAGGCAATGAGCAGTTCTTC

size: .
J: TRBJ2-2
V: TRBV3-1/TRBV3-2
D: .
CDR3: CASSQHSGANTGELFF
DNA: TGTGCCAGCAGCCAGCACTCAGGGGCGAACACCGGGGAGCTGTTTTTT

size: .
J: TRBJ1-6
V: TRBV19
D: .
CDR3: CASSPVVPDNSPLHF
DNA: TGTGCCAGTAGTCCCGTTGTCCCGGATAATTCACCCCTCCACTTT

size: .
J: TRBJ2-7
V: TRBV30
D: .
CDR3: CAWSASRMSDKPYEQYF
DNA: TGTGCCTGGAGCGCCTCGAGGATGTCAGATAAACCCTACGAGCAGTACTTC

size: .
J: TRBJ1-5
V: TRBV12-3/TRBV12-4
D: .
CDR3: CASSFSGKQPQHF
DNA: TGTGCCAGCAGTTTCTCGGGGAAACAGCCCCAGCATTTT

size: .
J: TRBJ2-7
V: TRBV7-3
D: TRBD2
CDR3: CASSPRLGSGSFEQYF
DNA: TGTGCCAGCAGCCCACGACTAGGTAGCGGGAGCTTTGAGCAGTACTTC

size: .
J: TRBJ1-5
V: TRBV28
D: TRBD1
CDR3: CASRHARDRGAQPQHF
DNA: TGTGCCAGCAGGCATGCACGGGACAGGGGCGCGCAGCCCCAGCATTTT

size: .
J: TRBJ1-6
V: TRBV4-2
D: TRBD1
CDR3: CASSGQGSSYNSPLHF
DNA: TGTGCCAGCTCCGGACAGGGCAGCTCCTATAATTCACCCCTCCACTTT

size: .
J: TRBJ2-7
V: TRBV9
D: TRBD2
CDR3: CASSATSGSSYEQYF
DNA: TGTGCCAGCAGCGCTACTAGCGGAAGCTCCTACGAGCAGTACTTC

size: .
J: TRBJ2-7
V: TRBV19
D: TRBD1
CDR3: CASSIAGGNEQYF
DNA: TGTGCCAGTAGTATAGCAGGGGGCAACGAGCAGTACTTC

size: .
J: TRBJ1-1
V: TRBV10-3
D: TRBD1
CDR3: CAIGQGNTEAFF
DNA: TGTGCCATCGGACAGGGGAACACTGAAGCTTTCTTT